This TCR beta chain emerged from a study of T cells in narcolepsy. Study-wide points: Blood of same and different patients, but not healthy controls, reportedly held recurring autoreactive clonotypes.

V was clipped by 5 bases and J by 1 base, with 14 bases between them. CDR1 and CDR2 from the germline V gene are MNHNY and SVGAGI (reference sequence). The CDR3 runs to 16 residues. Sequencing used immunoSEQ multiplex PCR; TCRdb keeps in-frame clones, though not all of them. The profile shows tens of thousands of clones, about 87% of them singletons. In the case of this clone: Its antigen remains unknown.

The TCR sequence derives from a human donor in good health. This chain connects TRBV6-6 to TRBJ2-2; TRBD1 or TRBD2 may be the D gene (6 bases each). The material sequenced was memory (CD45RA-) CD4+ T cells from blood. CDR3 sequence reads: CASSNGGRMNTGELFF. CDR3 bases: TGTGCCAGCAGTAATGGGGGGCGGATGAACACCGGGGAGCTGTTTTTT.